The 22 T cell receptor beta chains below come from one sample, sequenced in a study of T cell responses to AZD1222 COVID-19 vaccine. Method: immunoSEQ multiplex PCR; TCRdb's copy keeps in-frame clones and lacks some. This repertoire shows about 140,000 clones, roughly 90% found once; its top ten account for about 4.4%. The sample here was peripheral blood, taken on day 0 of AZD1222 vaccination. The receptors shown here come from an adult in good health.

V and J are TRBV18 and TRBJ1-4; unclear D gene. Trimming stripped 5 bases from V and 6 bases from J, with 10 bases between. Germline CDR1 and CDR2: KGHSH and LQKENI. CDR3 length: 13 residues. The CDR3 nucleotides are TGTGCCAGCTCAGGCCAGAGAGATGAAAAACTGTTTTTT. Encoded protein: CASSGQRDEKLFF.

The chain uses TRBV11-2 and TRBJ2-1, with D hard to call. Trimming cost V 0 bases and J 0 bases, with 0 bases left between them. CDR3 size: 13 residues. The V gene's germline CDR1 is SGHAT and CDR2 FQNNGV. CDR3 region: CASSLDSYNEQFF. In DNA, the CDR3 is TGTGCCAGCAGCTTAGACTCCTACAATGAGCAGTTCTTC.

This rearrangement joins TRBV18 to TRBJ2-7; 9 bases map to TRBD2. V shed 3 bases and J 7 bases; nucleotides not matched to a gene: 22. Per germline, CDR1 KGHSH and CDR2 LQKENI. The CDR3 has 19 amino acids. In DNA form, the CDR3 reads TGTGCCAGCTCACCTATCGTAGTGGGGCCTAGCGGGGTCCGGGGAGAGCAGTACTTC. It codes for CASSPIVVGPSGVRGEQYF.

This sequence joins TRBV14 and TRBJ2-2, with unresolved D. V shed 3 bases and J shed 3 bases, with 2 bases lying between them. The V gene's germline CDR1 is SGHDN and CDR2 FVKESK. The CDR3 has 12 residues. The CDR3 DNA reads as TGTGCCAGCAGCCATTACACCGGGGAGCTGTTTTTT. Amino acid sequence: CASSHYTGELFF.

The V gene is TRBV28, the J gene TRBJ1-6; D gene ambiguous. CDR3 size: 14 residues. CDR1 and CDR2 from the germline V gene are MDHEN and SYDVKM. V was pared by 4 bases and J by 3 bases, with 7 bases between. The CDR3 loop reads CASSWQSYNSPLHF. The CDR3 coding sequence is TGTGCCAGCAGTTGGCAGAGCTATAATTCACCCCTCCACTTT.

The genes are TRBV6-5 and TRBJ1-1; 10 bases are a match to TRBD1. Germline CDR1 MNHEY, CDR2 SVGAGI. The CDR3 sequence is 14 residues long. V was pared by 2 bases and J by 3 bases, with 0 bases of the junction left unmatched. This chain's CDR3 is CASSYGTGDTEAFF. The CDR3 nucleotides are TGTGCCAGCAGTTACGGGACAGGGGACACTGAAGCTTTCTTT.

The rearrangement uses TRBV5-1 and TRBJ2-7, with D possibly being TRBD1 (6 bases). V lost 3 bases to trimming and J lost 2 bases, with 18 bases between them. This CDR3 comprises 16 residues. Germline V gives CDR1 SGHRS, CDR2 YFSETQ. CDR3 DNA: TGCGCCAGCAGCTCCGTTGGGGCCAGGGGTACCTACGAGCAGTACTTC. Translated, it gives CASSSVGARGTYEQYF.

The chain is built from TRBV28 and TRBJ2-7, with D possibly TRBD1 on 6 matching bases. The CDR3 totals 14 residues. In germline, CDR1 is MDHEN, CDR2 SYDVKM. The germline V and J ends were trimmed by 5 bases and 6 bases, with 17 bases remaining between them. The CDR3 here is CASSRPMGAPEQYF. The CDR3 DNA is TGTGCCAGCAGTCGACCGATGGGGGCTCCCGAGCAGTACTTC.

This clone was picked up a small number of times. The DNA of the CDR3 is TGTGCCAGCAGTGAACTTGGAGGACAGGGCTCAGATACGCAGTATTTT. Translating gives CASSELGGQGSDTQYF. The rearrangement joins TRBV6-1 to TRBJ2-3, with 8 bases matching TRBD1. The length of the CDR3 is 16 residues. V lost 2 bases, J lost 4 bases, and 8 bases stayed unmatched. Germline V gene lookup returns CDR1 MNHNS and CDR2 SASEGT.

This chain uses TRBV5-1 with TRBJ2-3, with 8 nucleotides matching TRBD1. Germline CDR1 reads SGHRS; CDR2 reads YFSETQ. Losses at the gene ends were 4 bases for V and 5 bases for J; bases not matched to a gene: 6. The CDR3 is 14 residues long. The CDR3 reads CASSPGQARDTQYF. DNA for the CDR3: TGCGCCAGCAGCCCGGGACAGGCAAGAGATACGCAGTATTTT.

This clone was counted a single time. The CDR3 loop is CASSLADTGELFF. Here the CDR3 DNA reads TGTGCCAGCAGCTTAGCAGACACCGGGGAGCTGTTTTTT. This chain links TRBV7-9 with TRBJ2-2; D not certain. Germline V lookup: CDR1 SEHNR, CDR2 FQNEAQ (reference sequence). Trimming cost V 0 bases and J 3 bases, with 2 bases left between them. The CDR3 runs to 13 residues.

This rearrangement joins TRBV10-2 to TRBJ1-5; the D gene is possibly TRBD1 (6 bases). This CDR3 spans 14 amino acids. Trimming removed 0 bases from V and 7 bases from J, with 10 bases in between. Germline lookup yields CDR1 WSHSY and CDR2 SAAADI. CDR3 nucleotides: TGCGCCAGCAGTGAGTCGTCCAGGGGCCAGCCCCAGCATTTT. Translation: CASSESSRGQPQHF.

The chain has TRBV28 and TRBJ2-2, with TRBD1 identical over 8 bases. The CDR3 covers 14 residues. Germline assignment: CDR1 MDHEN and CDR2 SYDVKM. V lost 4 bases to trimming and J lost 4 bases; unmatched junction nucleotides: 2. Here the CDR3 reads CASSWTGRTGELFF. CDR3 DNA: TGTGCCAGCAGTTGGACAGGGCGCACCGGGGAGCTGTTTTTT.

The chain has TRBV11-2 and TRBJ1-2; 7 nucleotides align to TRBD1. The ends lost 5 bases at V and 4 bases at J; junction bases unmatched: 13. Germline loops: CDR1 SGHAT, CDR2 FQNNGV. The CDR3 contains 16 residues. CDR3 amino acids: CASSAPRGMSLYGYTF. CDR3 DNA sequence: TGTGCCAGCAGCGCTCCCAGGGGGATGTCCCTCTATGGCTACACCTTC. Complete variable domain (other parts from reference TRBV11-2 and TRBJ1-2): EAGVAQSPRYKIIEKRQSVAFWCNPISGHATLYWYQQILGQGPKLLIQFQNNGVVDDSQLPKDRFSAERLKGVDSTLKIQPAKLEDSAVYLCASSAPRGMSLYGYTFGSGTRLTVV.

The chain couples TRBV2 to TRBJ1-2; TRBD1 agrees at 7 bases. Germline CDR1 SNHLY, CDR2 FYNNEI. Trimming took 10 bases from V and 1 from J; bases not matched to a gene: 6. There are 13 residues in the CDR3. CDR3 in DNA: TGTGCCAAACAGGGACAGATTAACTATGGCTACACCTTC. Translating it yields CAKQGQINYGYTF.

The chain combines TRBV11-2 with TRBJ2-7, with 9 bases fitting TRBD1. V trimming: 4 bases; J trimming: 8 bases; junction bases outside the gene matches: 12. The CDR3 consists of 15 residues. The germline CDR1 and CDR2 sequences are SGHAT and FQNNGV. The CDR3 sequence: CASSSRTGAGWQQYF. CDR3 nucleotide sequence: TGTGCCAGCAGCTCCCGGACAGGGGCCGGCTGGCAGCAGTACTTC.

This clone was recorded a few times. This chain uses TRBV11-2 with TRBJ1-6; D is possibly TRBD1 (5 bases). Germline CDR1 SGHAT, CDR2 FQNNGV. The CDR3 consists of 16 residues. Between the trimmed V and J ends, which lost 2 bases and 5 bases, there was a span of 13 bases. CDR3 nucleotides: TGTGCCAGCAGCTTATCCGGGGGGGTAAATAATTCACCCCTCCACTTT. Encoded protein: CASSLSGGVNNSPLHF.

The rearrangement uses TRBV7-9 and TRBJ2-7, with 10 positions matching TRBD1. V shed 1 base and J 4 bases; nucleotides not matched to a gene: 7. Germline CDR1 reads SEHNR; CDR2 reads FQNEAQ (reference sequence). CDR3 size: 16 residues. The CDR3 protein is CASSLGRGTGVYEQYF. The CDR3 DNA is TGTGCCAGCAGCTTAGGACGTGGGACAGGGGTTTACGAGCAGTACTTC.

The CDR3 DNA is TGTGCCAGCAGCTACAGGGCGGGAGGCTACACCTTC. Its translation is CASSYRAGGYTF. The rearrangement links TRBV7-9 to TRBJ1-2; D may be TRBD1 (6 bases). Trimming stripped 4 bases from V and 8 bases from J, with 11 bases between. The germline V gene encodes CDR1 SEHNR and CDR2 FQNEAQ (reference sequence). CDR3 length: 12 residues.

The J gene is TRBJ2-7, the V gene TRBV18; 15 nucleotides agree with TRBD2. The V segment lost 3 bases and the J segment 3 bases; nucleotides outside the gene matches: 9. The germline V gene has CDR1 KGHSH and CDR2 LQKENI. CDR3 size: 18 residues. The CDR3 loop reads CASSPPGLAGGIDYEQYF. CDR3 DNA: TGTGCCAGCTCACCTCCCGGACTAGCGGGGGGGATTGACTACGAGCAGTACTTC.

The chain carries TRBV20-1 and TRBJ2-1; 10 bases agree with TRBD2. The germline gives CDR1 DFQATT, CDR2 SNEGSKA (reference sequence). The length of the CDR3 is 15 residues. V shed 3 bases and J 7 bases; nucleotides not matched to a gene: 9. CDR3 in DNA: TGCAGTGCTAGTAATCCGGGACTAGCGTCTAATGAGCAGTTCTTC. Its protein product is CSASNPGLASNEQFF.

CDR3 amino acids: CATSRETGGPGEQYF. Here the CDR3 DNA reads TGTGCCACCAGCAGGGAAACGGGGGGGCCCGGCGAGCAGTACTTC. V is TRBV15 and J is TRBJ2-7; 8 bases fit TRBD2. The germline V gene has CDR1 LNHNV and CDR2 YYDKDF (reference sequence). Trimming at V came to 3 bases and at J to 6 bases, leaving 10 bases not matched to a gene. The CDR3 has 15 amino acids.